The 2 T cell receptor beta chains reported below all come from one sample, sequenced in a study of blood T cells in healthy people across ages (dated by TCRdb to between 2014 and 2017). Library preparation used 5' RACE. The sequencer listed for this sample is Illumina HiSeq 2500. A second about 6 to 11 cycle PCR used a sample-barcoded 5' primer and a J-beta primer mix. The public reads were quality trimmed at Q25 with fastp and then assembled into clones with MiXCR by TCRdb, keeping productive beta chains. Each record represents a unique CDR3 protein, reported with the most common genes and DNA among its rows. A total of some 760,000 distinct CDR3 sequences appear in this sample, roughly 25% of them only once. The ten most abundant clones make up roughly 9% of the sample. The same sample was also studied in work on T cells of mothers and their children.

Sequencing was done on a sample of blood. The source of these receptors is a boy aged 5-17 years in good health.

The V gene is TRBV5-8, the J gene TRBJ2-5; weak D call: TRBD1 (5 bases). This CDR3 has 16 amino acids. The germline CDR1 and CDR2 sequences are SGHTS and YDEGEE. The V end lost 0 bases, the J end lost 4 bases, and 16 bases lay between the germline ends. The CDR3 coding sequence is TGTGCCAGCAGCTTGGGGGCCGGCAGGGTAGGAGAGACCCAGTACTTC. Protein product: CASSLGAGRVGETQYF.

This clonotype was seen only a few times. This chain connects TRBV5-1 to TRBJ2-1, with a tentative D call TRBD2 (5 bases). Trimming left V 0 bases short and J 3 bases short, with 10 bases between. The CDR3 has 15 amino acids. CDR1 is SGHRS and CDR2 is YFSETQ in the germline V gene. CDR3 protein: CASSLEAGFYNEQFF. DNA of the CDR3: TGCGCCAGCAGCTTGGAGGCGGGCTTCTACAATGAGCAGTTCTTC.